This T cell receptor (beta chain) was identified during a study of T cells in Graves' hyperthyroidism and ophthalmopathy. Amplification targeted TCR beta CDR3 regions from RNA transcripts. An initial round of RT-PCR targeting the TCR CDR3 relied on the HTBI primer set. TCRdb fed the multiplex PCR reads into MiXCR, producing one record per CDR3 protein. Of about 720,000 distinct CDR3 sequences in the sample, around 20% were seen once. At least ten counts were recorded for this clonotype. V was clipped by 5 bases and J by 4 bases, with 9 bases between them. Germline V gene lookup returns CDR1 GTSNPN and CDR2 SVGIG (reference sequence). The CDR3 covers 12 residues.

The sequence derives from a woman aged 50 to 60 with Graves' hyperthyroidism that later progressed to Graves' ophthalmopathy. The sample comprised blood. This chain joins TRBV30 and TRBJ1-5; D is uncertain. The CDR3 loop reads CAWDGGNQPQHF. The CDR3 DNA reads TGTGCCTGGGACGGTGGAAATCAGCCCCAGCATTTT.